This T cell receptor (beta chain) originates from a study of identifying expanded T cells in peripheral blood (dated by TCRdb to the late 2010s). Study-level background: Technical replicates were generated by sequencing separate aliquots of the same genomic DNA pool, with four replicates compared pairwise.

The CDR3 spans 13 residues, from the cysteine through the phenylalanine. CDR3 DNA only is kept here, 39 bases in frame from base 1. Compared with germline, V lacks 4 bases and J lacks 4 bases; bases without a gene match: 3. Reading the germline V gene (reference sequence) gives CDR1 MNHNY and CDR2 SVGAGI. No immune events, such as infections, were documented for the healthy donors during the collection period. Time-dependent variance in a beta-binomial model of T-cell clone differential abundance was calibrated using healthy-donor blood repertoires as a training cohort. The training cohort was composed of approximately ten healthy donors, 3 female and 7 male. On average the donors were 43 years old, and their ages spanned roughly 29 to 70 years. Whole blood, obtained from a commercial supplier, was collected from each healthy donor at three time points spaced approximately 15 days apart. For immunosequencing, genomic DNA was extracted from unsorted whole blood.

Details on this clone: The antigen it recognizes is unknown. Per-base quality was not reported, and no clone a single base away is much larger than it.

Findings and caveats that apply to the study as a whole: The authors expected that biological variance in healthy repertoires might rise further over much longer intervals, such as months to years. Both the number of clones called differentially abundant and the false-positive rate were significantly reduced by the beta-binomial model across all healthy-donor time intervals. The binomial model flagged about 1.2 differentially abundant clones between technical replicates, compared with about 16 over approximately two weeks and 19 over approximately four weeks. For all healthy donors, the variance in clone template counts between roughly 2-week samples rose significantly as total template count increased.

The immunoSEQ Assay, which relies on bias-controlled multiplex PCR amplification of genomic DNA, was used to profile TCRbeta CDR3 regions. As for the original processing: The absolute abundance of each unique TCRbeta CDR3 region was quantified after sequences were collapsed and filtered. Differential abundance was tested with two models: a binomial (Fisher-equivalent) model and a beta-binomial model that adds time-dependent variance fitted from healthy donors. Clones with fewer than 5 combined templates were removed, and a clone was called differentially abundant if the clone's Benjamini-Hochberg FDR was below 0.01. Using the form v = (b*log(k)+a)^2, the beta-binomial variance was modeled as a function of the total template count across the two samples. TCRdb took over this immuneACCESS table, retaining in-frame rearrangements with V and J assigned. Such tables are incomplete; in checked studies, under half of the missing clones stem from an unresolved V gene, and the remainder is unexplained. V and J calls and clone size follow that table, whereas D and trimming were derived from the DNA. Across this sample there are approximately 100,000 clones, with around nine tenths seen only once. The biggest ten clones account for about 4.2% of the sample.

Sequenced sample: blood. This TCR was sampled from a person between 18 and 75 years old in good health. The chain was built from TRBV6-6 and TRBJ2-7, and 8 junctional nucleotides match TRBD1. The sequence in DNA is TGTGCCAGCAGTTTCGACAGGGGATACGAGCAGTACTTC. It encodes CASSFDRGYEQYF.